This TCR beta chain emerged from a study of blood T cell repertoires in COVID-19. Study context: COVID-19 samples, acute and convalescent, were from the United States, Italy and Spain. The cDNA or gDNA used as material had been derived from T cells, B-cell-depleted T cells, or PBMCs.

This clone was detected a few times. Per the original data handling: Estimation of nucleated cell counts was performed using reference gene primer amplification. Clones were read by immunoSEQ multiplex PCR, and TCRdb kept only the in-frame ones, dropping some. The DNA was the basis for D and trimming; V, J and clone size are from that table. The data hold about 240,000 clones, with 85% observed a single time. V was cut by 3 bases and J by 0 bases, with 6 bases left in between. Per germline, CDR1 SGHDT and CDR2 YYEEEE. The CDR3 is 14 residues long. The chain combines TRBV5-6 with TRBJ2-2; D possibly corresponds to TRBD1 (6 bases). Specimen: peripheral blood. The sequence was collected from a woman in her fifties or sixties with active or convalescent COVID-19. The CDR3 loop is CASSWTANTGELFF. The CDR3 DNA follows: TGTGCCAGCAGCTGGACAGCGAACACCGGGGAGCTGTTTTTT.